This TCR beta chain was profiled in a study of blood T cell repertoires in COVID-19. About the study: Nucleic acid was either cDNA or gDNA, and it came from T cells, B-cell-depleted T cells, or PBMCs.

Methods used by the authors: Counts of nucleated cells, estimated from reference gene primer amplification, were obtained. The protocol was immunoSEQ multiplex PCR, while the TCRdb copy is restricted to in-frame clones and leaves out a portion. V, J and clone size reflect that table, while D and trimming were determined from the DNA. Found here are more than 200,000 clones, 87% of them singletons; the top ten hold 3%. Germline V gene data show CDR1 as MNHEY and CDR2 as SMNVEV (reference sequence). After removal of 5 bases from V and 2 bases from J, the junction contained 10 bases not matched to a gene. The CDR3 consists of 16 residues.

The sequencing sample was made of peripheral blood. This receptor was taken from a man aged 18 to 29 with active or convalescent COVID-19. The V and J genes are TRBV27 and TRBJ1-2; 8 bases agree with TRBD1. This CDR3 is CASSQTRTGSNYGYTF. CDR3 DNA sequence: TGTGCCAGCAGTCAGACACGGACAGGGTCAAACTATGGCTACACCTTC.